The rows below give T cell receptor beta chains drawn from one sample of a study of CD8+ T cells in alopecia areata. Using immunoSEQ multiplex PCR, the repertoire was profiled, and TCRdb retains in-frame clones only, with some absent. The sample carries about 190,000 clones, around 60% recorded once. The material sequenced was CD4+ T cells sorted from blood, taken at week 4, from a patient treated with tofacitinib. The origin of the receptors is a human donor with alopecia areata. CDR3s include the opening cysteine and the closing phenylalanine or tryptophan. A D gene is named only where the DNA matches it firmly. A clone size is listed for some rows: how often the clone was seen (once, few, many), or a class if it is expanded.

len	v_gene	j_gene	abundance	d_gene	CDR3aa	CDR3nt
15	TRBV7-9	TRBJ2-6	-	-	CASSFKGTGANVLTF	TGTGCCAGCAGCTTTAAGGGGACCGGGGCCAACGTCCTGACTTTC
15	TRBV5-4	TRBJ1-1	-	-	CASSWGLGQNTEAFF	TGTGCCAGCAGCTGGGGCCTCGGCCAGAACACTGAAGCTTTCTTT
12	TRBV7-2	TRBJ2-3	-	-	CASSWELNTQYF	TGTGCCAGCAGCTGGGAGTTAAATACGCAGTATTTT
15	TRBV19	TRBJ2-7	-	-	CASSILSDHSYEQYF	TGTGCCAGTAGTATCCTTAGCGATCACTCCTACGAGCAGTACTTC
14	TRBV2	TRBJ2-7	-	-	CASIVTRSSYEQYF	TGTGCCAGCATTGTAACCAGAAGCTCCTACGAGCAGTACTTC
13	TRBV27	TRBJ2-3	once	-	CASSLQHTDTQYF	TGTGCCAGCAGTTTACAACACACAGATACGCAGTATTTT
13	TRBV6-6	TRBJ2-3	-	-	CASAYSSTDTQYF	TGTGCCAGCGCCTATAGCAGCACAGATACGCAGTATTTT
18	TRBV4-1	TRBJ2-3	-	TRBD1	CASSQRGTGTGAADTQYF	TGCGCCAGCAGCCAAAGGGGAACCGGGACAGGGGCCGCAGATACGCAGTATTTT
21	TRBV5-1	TRBJ2-7	-	TRBD2	CASSLARPEGTPTSGSYEQYF	TGCGCCAGCAGCTTGGCCAGGCCGGAAGGGACACCAACTAGCGGGAGTTACGAGCAGTACTTC
15	TRBV5-1	TRBJ2-5	-	-	CASSSAKIHQETQYF	TGCGCCAGCAGCTCAGCTAAGATCCACCAAGAGACCCAGTACTTC
15	TRBV7-2	TRBJ1-5	-	-	CASSLSQGIRQPQHF	TGTGCCAGCAGCTTATCACAGGGCATCCGCCAGCCCCAGCATTTT
14	TRBV11-2	TRBJ1-2	-	-	CASSLGNGNYGYTF	TGTGCCAGCAGCTTAGGGAACGGAAATTATGGCTACACCTTC
11	TRBV29-1	TRBJ2-1	-	-	CSPGTPGEQFF	TGCAGCCCTGGGACTCCCGGGGAGCAGTTCTTC
12	TRBV29-1	TRBJ2-6	few	-	CSVYSGANVLTF	TGCAGCGTCTACTCTGGGGCCAACGTCCTGACTTTC
13	TRBV9	TRBJ2-3	few	-	CASGERGTDTQYF	TGTGCCAGCGGGGAGAGGGGCACAGATACGCAGTATTTT
18	TRBV5-6	TRBJ2-1	-	TRBD2	CASRPSSTPGLAYNEQFF	TGTGCCAGCAGGCCCTCCTCAACTCCGGGACTAGCATACAATGAGCAGTTCTTC
13	TRBV30	TRBJ1-1	few	TRBD1	CAWSVKGTGVAFF	TGTGCCTGGAGTGTAAAGGGGACAGGGGTTGCTTTCTTT
13	TRBV9	TRBJ2-1	-	-	CASGHGGSNEQFF	TGTGCCAGCGGCCATGGGGGTTCGAATGAGCAGTTCTTC
14	TRBV29-1	TRBJ1-2	-	TRBD1	CSVSGQVINYGYTF	TGCAGCGTGAGTGGACAGGTGATAAACTATGGCTACACCTTC
14	TRBV18	TRBJ1-3	-	-	CASSPPGSGNTIYF	TGTGCCAGCTCACCTCCAGGCTCTGGAAACACCATATATTTT
13	TRBV29-1	TRBJ1-5	-	TRBD1	CSVRQGSNQPQHF	TGCAGCGTCCGACAGGGTAGCAATCAGCCCCAGCATTTT
12	TRBV28	TRBJ1-2	-	-	CASSWGGYGYTF	TGTGCCAGCAGTTGGGGAGGCTATGGCTACACCTTC
15	TRBV14	TRBJ1-5	-	-	CASSHVAQSNQPQHF	TGTGCCAGCAGTCACGTAGCTCAAAGCAATCAGCCCCAGCATTTT
14	TRBV9	TRBJ1-5	-	-	CASSRAGTNQPQHF	TGTGCCAGCAGCCGAGCGGGCACCAATCAGCCCCAGCATTTT
14	TRBV29-1	TRBJ2-7	-	-	CSVEEVDPHYEQYF	TGCAGCGTTGAAGAGGTGGACCCACATTACGAGCAGTACTTC
12	TRBV30	TRBJ2-1	-	-	CAWSGASNEQFF	TGTGCCTGGAGTGGGGCTTCCAATGAGCAGTTCTTC
12	TRBV21-1	TRBJ2-1	few	-	CASRKRHGRKFF	TGTGCCAGCAGGAAAAGACACGGTCGGAAGTTCTTC
13	TRBV29-1	TRBJ1-1	-	-	CSVRRGRNTEAFF	TGCAGCGTTCGTAGGGGGAGGAACACTGAAGCTTTCTTT
15	TRBV5-1	TRBJ2-4	-	-	CASSLTPGPENIQYF	TGCGCCAGCAGCCTAACACCTGGGCCTGAAAACATTCAGTACTTC
11	TRBV30	TRBJ1-4	-	-	CAWRGNEKLFF	TGTGCCTGGAGAGGGAATGAAAAACTGTTTTTT
15	TRBV4-3	TRBJ1-4	-	-	CASSQDRAHNEKLFF	TGCGCCAGCAGCCAGGACCGGGCCCACAATGAAAAACTGTTTTTT
12	TRBV6-5	TRBJ1-5	-	-	CASSSGNQPQHF	TGTGCCAGCAGTTCCGGGAATCAGCCCCAGCATTTT
16	TRBV5-6	TRBJ2-2	-	TRBD1	CASSPRTGSTTGELFF	TGTGCCAGCAGCCCGCGGACAGGCTCGACCACCGGGGAGCTGTTTTTT
13	TRBV30	TRBJ2-3	few	TRBD2	CAWMGGRTDTQYF	TGTGCCTGGATGGGAGGGAGGACAGATACGCAGTATTTT
10	TRBV29-1	TRBJ2-3	-	-	CSGGMDTQYF	TGCAGCGGCGGGATGGATACGCAGTATTTT
15	TRBV4-2	TRBJ2-1	-	TRBD2	CASSQDISGITEQFF	TGTGCCAGCAGCCAAGATATTAGCGGGATTACTGAGCAGTTCTTC
15	TRBV5-1	TRBJ2-7	-	-	CASSLGDPGAYEQYF	TGCGCCAGCAGCTTGGGAGACCCAGGGGCCTACGAGCAGTACTTC
14	TRBV2	TRBJ1-2	-	-	CASSADGVSYGYTF	TGTGCCAGCAGTGCGGACGGAGTAAGCTATGGCTACACCTTC
15	TRBV6-4	TRBJ2-1	once	-	CASSDHLAPYNEQFF	TGTGCCAGCAGTGACCACCTAGCCCCATACAATGAGCAGTTCTTC
12	TRBV2	TRBJ2-7	-	-	CASRAVIYEQYF	TGTGCCAGCAGGGCGGTCATCTACGAGCAGTACTTC
12	TRBV7-2	TRBJ2-5	once	-	CASSLGERSQYF	TGTGCCAGCAGCTTAGGGGAGCGATCCCAGTACTTC
14	TRBV5-4	TRBJ1-1	-	TRBD1	CASSADRGNSEAFF	TGTGCCAGCAGCGCGGACAGGGGGAACAGTGAAGCTTTCTTT
13	TRBV5-1	TRBJ2-5	-	-	CASSALAGETQYF	TGCGCCAGCAGCGCGCTAGCTGGCGAGACCCAGTACTTC
11	TRBV29-1	TRBJ2-5	-	-	CSAKIGETQYF	TGCAGCGCTAAAATAGGCGAGACCCAGTACTTC
13	TRBV30	TRBJ1-5	-	-	CAWSLRSGQPQHF	TGTGCCTGGAGTTTACGGTCGGGTCAGCCCCAGCATTTT
14	TRBV18	TRBJ2-7	-	TRBD1	CASSPGRDRGEQYF	TGTGCCAGCTCACCGGGCCGGGACAGGGGCGAGCAGTACTTC
14	TRBV7-9	TRBJ2-3	few	TRBD2	CASSLTSVTDTQYF	TGTGCCAGCAGCTTAACTAGCGTCACAGATACGCAGTATTTT
14	TRBV19	TRBJ1-5	few	-	CASSIVQGEQPQHF	TGTGCCAGTAGTATTGTTCAGGGAGAGCAGCCCCAGCATTTT
16	TRBV11-2	TRBJ2-7	-	-	CASSLTLTGSSYEQYF	TGTGCCAGCAGCTTAACCCTGACAGGTTCGTCCTACGAGCAGTACTTC
14	TRBV30	TRBJ1-4	-	-	CAWTFRGPNEKLFF	TGTGCCTGGACCTTCAGGGGCCCTAATGAAAAACTGTTTTTT
13	TRBV29-1	TRBJ1-5	few	-	CSVVGALDQPQHF	TGCAGCGTTGTGGGGGCATTAGATCAGCCCCAGCATTTT
12	TRBV29-1	TRBJ2-7	few	-	CSVVPRRGEQYF	TGCAGCGTTGTGCCCCGGAGGGGGGAGCAGTACTTC